This paragraph reports one T cell receptor (beta chain). What it recognizes is unknown. The data were obtained in a study of naive and memory T cell subsets. Notes on the study in general: TCR abundance followed a power law differing between naive and memory subsets. Naive repertoires, especially CD8, held a few larger clonotypes, possibly memory cells re-expressing CD45RA. Clonotypes here are unpaired alpha or beta chain sequences.

Alpha and beta libraries were amplified separately from the second PCR onward. The CDR3 covers 14 residues. Trimming stripped 4 bases from V and 6 bases from J, with 13 bases between. Germline loops: CDR1 SGDLS, CDR2 YYNGEE. Both TRBC1 and TRBC2 were covered by a beta constant-region primer of two equimolar oligonucleotides. The ligated cDNA underwent four PCR rounds using SP2 and nested alpha and beta constant-region primers. TCRdb called the UMI-ligation and nested PCR reads again in MiXCR, with one record for every CDR3 protein. The table lists some 82,000 distinct CDR3 sequences, approximately 10% of them singletons.

The rearrangement uses TRBV9 and TRBJ1-4; D gene ambiguous. The source is a human donor in good health. The source material was naive CD8+ T cells from blood. The CDR3 DNA is TGTGCCAGCAGCCCTAGTTGGCTTCATGAAAAACTGTTTTTT. Protein: CASSPSWLHEKLFF.